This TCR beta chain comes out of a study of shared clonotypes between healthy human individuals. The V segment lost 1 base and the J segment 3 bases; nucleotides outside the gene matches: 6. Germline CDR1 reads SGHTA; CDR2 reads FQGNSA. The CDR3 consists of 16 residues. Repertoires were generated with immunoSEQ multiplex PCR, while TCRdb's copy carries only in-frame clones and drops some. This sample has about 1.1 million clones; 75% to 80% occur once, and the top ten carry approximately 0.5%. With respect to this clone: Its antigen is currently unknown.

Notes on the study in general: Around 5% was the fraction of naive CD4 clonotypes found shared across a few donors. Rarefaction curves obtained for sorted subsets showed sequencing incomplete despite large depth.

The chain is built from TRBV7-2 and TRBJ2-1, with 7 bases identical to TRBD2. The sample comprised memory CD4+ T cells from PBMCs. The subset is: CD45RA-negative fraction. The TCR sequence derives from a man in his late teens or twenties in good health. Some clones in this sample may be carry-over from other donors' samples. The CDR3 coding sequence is TGTGCCAGCAGCTTAGGGGCAGCGGGACTCTACAATGAGCAGTTCTTC. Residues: CASSLGAAGLYNEQFF. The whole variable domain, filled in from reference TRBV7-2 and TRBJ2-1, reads GAGVSQSPSNKVTEKGKDVELRCDPISGHTALYWYRQSLGQGLEFLIYFQGNSAPDKSGLPSDRFSAERTGGSVSTLTIQRTQQEDSAVYLCASSLGAAGLYNEQFFGPGTRLTVL.